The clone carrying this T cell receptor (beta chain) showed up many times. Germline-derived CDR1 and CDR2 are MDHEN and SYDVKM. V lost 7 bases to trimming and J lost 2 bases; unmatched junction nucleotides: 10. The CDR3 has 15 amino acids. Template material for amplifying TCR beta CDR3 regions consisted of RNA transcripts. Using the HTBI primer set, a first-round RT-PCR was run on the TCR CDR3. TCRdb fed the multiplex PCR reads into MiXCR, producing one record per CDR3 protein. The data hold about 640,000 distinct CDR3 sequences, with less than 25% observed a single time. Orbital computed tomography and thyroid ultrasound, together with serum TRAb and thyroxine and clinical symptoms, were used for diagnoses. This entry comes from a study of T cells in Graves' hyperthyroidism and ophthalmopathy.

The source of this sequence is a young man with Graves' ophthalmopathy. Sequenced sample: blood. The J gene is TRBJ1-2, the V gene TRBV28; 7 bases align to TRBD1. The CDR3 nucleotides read TGTGCCAGCATCGTTGGGGGACAGAAGAACTATGGCTACACCTTC. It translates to CASIVGGQKNYGYTF.